One and the same sample provided the 26 T cell receptor beta chains below, sequenced in a study of cytomegalovirus exposure and HLA in healthy donors (dated by TCRdb to between 2016 and 2019). Library preparation used the immunoSEQ multiplex PCR assay. The multiplex PCR relied on a mix of 60 forward primers for TCR Vbeta segments and 13 reverse primers for TCR Jbeta segments. Not all clones reach the TCRdb copy of this immuneACCESS table, which keeps in-frame sequences only. Checked studies attribute under half of the gap to unresolved V genes and leave the rest unexplained. The sample's records list around 35,000 clones. The ten largest clones capture 1.9% of the sample. Sample: PBMCs. These receptors were taken from a woman aged 40 to 50 in good health and CMV-seropositive.

This rearrangement joins TRBV7-9 to TRBJ2-7; D is perhaps TRBD2 (6 bases). The CDR3 runs 13 residues. The germline V gene encodes CDR1 SEHNR and CDR2 FQNEAQ (reference sequence). V gave up 8 bases and J gave up 2 bases, with 13 bases separating them. The CDR3 is CASGKGTPYEQYF. The DNA of the CDR3 is TGTGCCAGCGGGAAGGGGACTCCCTACGAGCAGTACTTC. Together with reference TRBV7-9 and TRBJ2-7, the CDR3 gives the full variable domain: DTGVSQNPRHKITKRGQNVTFRCDPISEHNRLYWYRQTLGQGPEFLTYFQNEAQLEKSRLLSDRFSAERPKGSFSTLEIQRTEQGDSAMYLCASGKGTPYEQYFGPGTRLTVT.

The rearrangement links TRBV15 to TRBJ2-7; TRBD1 agrees at 10 bases. CDR1 and CDR2 from the germline V gene are LNHNV and YYDKDF (reference sequence). The CDR3 is made up of 15 amino acids. The V segment lost 6 bases and the J segment 2 bases; nucleotides outside the gene matches: 7. CDR3 sequence: CATSTGTGAAYEQYF. CDR3 coding DNA: TGTGCCACCAGTACCGGGACAGGGGCTGCCTACGAGCAGTACTTC.

V usage is TRBV2 and J usage is TRBJ2-7; tentatively, D is TRBD1 (6 bases). The germline V gene encodes CDR1 SNHLY and CDR2 FYNNEI. V lost 6 bases to trimming and J lost 4 bases, with 13 bases between them. This CDR3 contains 13 residues. DNA of the CDR3: TGTGCCAGCAGCCAAGGGGGTTCGTACGAGCAGTACTTC. Encoded protein: CASSQGGSYEQYF.

The chain joins TRBV27 to TRBJ1-2; possibly TRBD1 for D (6 bases). This CDR3 comprises 13 residues. Trimming left V 4 bases short and J 4 bases short, with 10 bases between. Germline lookup yields CDR1 MNHEY and CDR2 SMNVEV (reference sequence). The CDR3 DNA is TGTGCCAGCAGTTATGACAGGTCCTATGGCTACACCTTC. Protein product: CASSYDRSYGYTF.

V gene TRBV6-5 combines with J gene TRBJ1-6, with 9 bases identical to TRBD1. The CDR3 totals 14 residues. The germline CDR1 and CDR2 sequences are MNHEY and SVGAGI. The V and J ends lost 6 bases and 9 bases, in that order; junction bases with no gene match: 6. This chain's CDR3 is CASSWTGDSSPLHF. The CDR3 DNA sequence: TGTGCCAGCAGCTGGACAGGGGATAGTTCACCCCTCCACTTT.

The CDR3 region has the DNA TGCGCCAGCAGCGAAGGACAGGGTGATTCACCCCTCCACTTT. Translated, it gives CASSEGQGDSPLHF. The chain employs TRBV5-1 and TRBJ1-6, with 8 bases identical to TRBD1. Germline lookup yields CDR1 SGHRS and CDR2 YFSETQ. There are 14 residues in the CDR3. The trim removed 4 bases at V and 8 bases at J, leaving 5 bases unmatched.

The chain employs TRBV4-2 and TRBJ1-5, with D maybe TRBD1 (5 bases). The CDR3 loop spans 18 amino acids. CDR1 is LGHNA and CDR2 is YNFKEQ in the germline V gene. The ends were cut back, 0 bases at V and 2 bases at J, with 17 bases in the middle. The chain's CDR3 is CASSQDPGRMGGNQPQHF. Written as DNA, the CDR3 is TGTGCCAGCAGCCAAGATCCAGGGAGGATGGGTGGCAATCAGCCCCAGCATTTT.

The rearrangement uses TRBV28 and TRBJ2-3; TRBD1 might be the D (6 bases). V lost 5 bases and J 3 bases, leaving 12 bases between the germline ends. The CDR3 is made up of 14 amino acids. Per germline, CDR1 MDHEN and CDR2 SYDVKM. The DNA of the CDR3 is TGTGCCAGCAGTCTCACAGGGCGAACAGATACGCAGTATTTT. Its translation: CASSLTGRTDTQYF.

The gene calls are TRBV5-5 and TRBJ2-7; 9 nucleotides line up with TRBD1. Losses at the gene ends were 5 bases for V and 0 bases for J; bases not matched to a gene: 21. CDR1 and CDR2 from the germline V gene are SGHKS and YYEKEE (reference sequence). The CDR3 runs to 20 residues. CDR3 DNA sequence: TGTGCCAGCAGGCGATGGAACCGGGACAGGGTTATTGGAAGCTCCTACGAGCAGTACTTC. Amino acid sequence: CASRRWNRDRVIGSSYEQYF. The full variable domain, in which reference TRBV5-5 and TRBJ2-7 provide the parts outside the CDR3, is DAGVTQSPTHLIKTRGQQVTLRCSPISGHKSVSWYQQVLGQGPQFIFQYYEKEERGRGNFPDRFSARQFPNYSSELNVNALLLGDSALYLCASRRWNRDRVIGSSYEQYFGPGTRLTVT.

This chain connects TRBV6-6 to TRBJ1-4, with a possible D match to TRBD1 (5 bases). The CDR3 runs to 15 residues. V dropped 5 bases and J dropped 1 base, with 11 bases sitting between them. Germline CDR1 is MNHNY and CDR2 is SVGAGI (reference sequence). This chain's CDR3 is CASSLPGGTNEKLFF. The CDR3 nucleotides read TGTGCCAGCAGTCTCCCCGGGGGAACTAATGAAAAACTGTTTTTT.

The V call is TRBV4-3, the J call TRBJ2-5; 7 bases are a match to TRBD1. The germline gives CDR1 LGHNA, CDR2 YSLEER. This CDR3 has 16 amino acids. V was clipped by 1 base and J by 3 bases; unmatched bases: 8. CDR3 in DNA: TGCGCCAGCAGCCAAGGGCCCCGGGACAGAAAAGAGACCCAGTACTTC. Residues: CASSQGPRDRKETQYF.

This sequence joins TRBV7-8 and TRBJ2-1, with 7 nucleotides matching TRBD1. The junction had 4 bases not matched to a gene; V was cut back by 0 bases and J by 5 bases. In germline, CDR1 is SGHVS, CDR2 FQNEAQ. The CDR3 sequence is 15 residues long. CDR3: CASSLAYRGDNEQFF. The CDR3 nucleotides read TGTGCCAGCAGCTTAGCTTACAGGGGAGACAATGAGCAGTTCTTC.

This chain uses TRBV27 with TRBJ1-1, with 9 bases matching TRBD1. The J segment lost 7 bases and the V segment lost 2 bases, leaving 8 bases of the junction unmatched. The CDR3 length is 15 residues. Germline CDR1 MNHEY, CDR2 SMNVEV (reference sequence). CDR3 residues: CASSLGGTGSNEAFF. The CDR3 nucleotides read TGTGCCAGCAGTTTAGGGGGGACAGGGTCGAATGAAGCTTTCTTT.

The chain uses TRBV10-3 and TRBJ1-5; 7 positions match TRBD1. V was clipped by 10 bases and J by 6 bases; unmatched bases: 9. The length of the CDR3 is 13 residues. The germline gives CDR1 ENHRY, CDR2 SYGVKD. The CDR3 protein is CATTGEFSQPQHF. The CDR3 bases are TGTGCCACCACAGGGGAATTCAGTCAGCCCCAGCATTTT.

This sequence joins TRBV5-1 and TRBJ2-7, with D uncertain. Germline V gene data show CDR1 as SGHRS and CDR2 as YFSETQ. The CDR3 loop spans 12 amino acids. V was cut by 4 bases and J by 6 bases, with 11 bases left in between. CDR3 in DNA: TGCGCCAGCAGCGGAAATGGGCTCGAGCAGTACTTC. Its translation is CASSGNGLEQYF.

The chain has TRBV7-9 and TRBJ1-1, with 9 bases matching TRBD1. J was trimmed by 6 bases and V by 4 bases; bases with no gene match: 6. Germline values: CDR1 SEHNR, CDR2 FQNEAQ (reference sequence). The CDR3 has 14 amino acids. The CDR3 sequence: CASSSGQGEAEAFF. The CDR3 nucleotides read TGTGCCAGCAGCTCGGGACAGGGCGAGGCTGAAGCTTTCTTT. The variable domain in full, with the rest retrieved from reference TRBV7-9 and TRBJ1-1, is DTGVSQNPRHKITKRGQNVTFRCDPISEHNRLYWYRQTLGQGPEFLTYFQNEAQLEKSRLLSDRFSAERPKGSFSTLEIQRTEQGDSAMYLCASSSGQGEAEAFFGQGTRLTVV.

V gene TRBV27 combines with J gene TRBJ2-1; D call uncertain. V shed 5 bases and J shed 5 bases, with 22 bases lying between them. Germline loops: CDR1 MNHEY, CDR2 SMNVEV (reference sequence). The CDR3 contains 17 residues. CDR3 residues: CASSRLAVPVADNEQFF. The CDR3 DNA sequence: TGTGCCAGCAGTCGTTTGGCGGTCCCTGTTGCTGACAATGAGCAGTTCTTC.

The chain links TRBV5-1 to TRBJ2-2; D is unresolved. V shed 4 bases and J shed 3 bases, with 7 bases lying between them. The CDR3 is 13 residues long. Germline assignment: CDR1 SGHRS and CDR2 YFSETQ. The chain's CDR3 is CASSLMDTGELFF. In nucleotides, the CDR3 is TGCGCCAGCAGCCTAATGGACACCGGGGAGCTGTTTTTT.

This chain uses TRBV5-5 with TRBJ2-1, with 8 positions matching TRBD2. The CDR3 is 15 amino acids. Germline V CDR1 and CDR2: SGHKS, YYEKEE (reference sequence). Trimming removed 1 base from V and 7 bases from J; junction bases left unmatched: 7. The CDR3 DNA reads TGTGCCAGCAGCTTGTCCAGCGGGAGAGGAAATGAGCAGTTCTTC. Its protein is CASSLSSGRGNEQFF.

The rearrangement joins TRBV18 to TRBJ2-3, with TRBD2 matching over 10 bases. The trim removed 0 bases at V and 3 bases at J, leaving 18 bases unmatched. Germline CDR1 reads KGHSH; CDR2 reads LQKENI. This CDR3 is built from 21 residues. In nucleotides, the CDR3 is TGTGCCAGCTCACCACCCCGCCTAGCTAGCGGGAGAACCATACTGACAGATACGCAGTATTTT. It encodes CASSPPRLASGRTILTDTQYF.

The J gene is TRBJ1-1, the V gene TRBV27, with D possibly TRBD1 on 5 matching bases. This CDR3 has 13 amino acids. Germline V gene sequence: CDR1 MNHEY, CDR2 SMNVEV (reference sequence). With 4 bases removed from V and 5 bases from J, the gap between germline ends came to 11 bases. The CDR3 bases are TGTGCCAGCAGTTCAACACAGGTTACTGAAGCTTTCTTT. Translating it yields CASSSTQVTEAFF.

Of note for this clone: An end of the junction does not agree with germline; a read error may underlie this. CDR3 in amino acids: CASTSAGNPSSDNEQFF. In nucleotides, the CDR3 is TGTGCCAGCACTTCGGCCGGAAACCCTAGCTCCGACAATGAGCAGTTCTTC. The chain has TRBV28 and TRBJ2-1; TRBD2 is a possible D gene (5 bases). CDR1 and CDR2 from the germline V gene are MDHEN and SYDVKM. The CDR3 covers 17 residues.

The chain recombines TRBV19 with TRBJ1-1; 7 bases align to TRBD1. This CDR3 has 13 amino acids. Germline CDR1 LNHDA, CDR2 SQIVND (reference sequence). Unmatched junction bases numbered 9, after V lost 10 bases and J lost 4 bases. The CDR3 here is CAIMTGLGTEAFF. The CDR3 DNA is TGTGCCATAATGACAGGGTTGGGCACTGAAGCTTTCTTT.

The chain recombines TRBV2 with TRBJ1-4, with a possible D match to TRBD1 (6 bases). The CDR3 is 17 amino acids. Germline V gene data show CDR1 as SNHLY and CDR2 as FYNNEI. V lost 8 bases and J 6 bases, leaving 25 bases between the germline ends. As DNA, the CDR3 is TGTGCCAGCCAGGACCGGGCCAACAGGGAGATACATGAAAAACTGTTTTTT. It is translated as CASQDRANREIHEKLFF.

The chain couples TRBV4-3 to TRBJ2-3, with D hard to call. This CDR3 has 15 amino acids. The V end lost 2 bases, the J end lost 2 bases, and 11 bases lay between the germline ends. From germline, CDR1 is LGHNA and CDR2 YSLEER. The CDR3 reads CASSQLLGLTDTQYF. CDR3 DNA: TGCGCCAGCAGCCAACTCCTGGGCCTCACAGATACGCAGTATTTT.

The rearrangement uses TRBV30 and TRBJ2-6; the D gene is possibly TRBD1 (5 bases). Deletions cut 2 bases from V and 4 bases from J, with 15 bases between. Looked up from germline, CDR1 is GTSNPN and CDR2 is SVGIG (reference sequence). The CDR3 contains 16 residues. The CDR3 coding sequence is TGTGCCTGGAGTCCTATCCAGGGTAGCGGGGCCAACGTCCTGACTTTC. Translated: CAWSPIQGSGANVLTF. Combining the CDR3 with reference TRBV30 and TRBJ2-6 gives the whole variable domain SQTIHQWPATLVQPVGSPLSLECTVEGTSNPNLYWYRQAAGRGLQLLFYSVGIGQISSEVPQNLSASRPQDRQFILSSKKLLLSDSGFYLCAWSPIQGSGANVLTFGAGSRLTVL.